These T cell receptor beta chains were read from a single sample in a study. Data came from immunoSEQ multiplex PCR; TCRdb stores just in-frame clones and leaves some out. The profile shows approximately 70,000 clones, roughly 93% of them singletons. The sequenced material came from PBMCs. The receptors shown here come from a man aged 40-50 years with rheumatoid arthritis. CDR3s include the opening cysteine and the closing phenylalanine or tryptophan. The D gene is left open where the match is weak. The size entry is marked missing in some rows and otherwise reads once, few, many or a size class.

v_call,clone_size,d_call,j_call,cdr3_aa,cdr3_nt
TRBV7-8,-,-,TRBJ2-3,CASSLVVREDTQYF,TGTGCCAGCAGCTTAGTAGTTCGGGAAGATACGCAGTATTTT
TRBV7-3,-,TRBD2,TRBJ2-5,CASSPGGGQETQYF,TGTGCCAGCAGCCCTGGGGGGGGACAAGAGACCCAGTACTTC
TRBV2,-,-,TRBJ1-2,CASRRGESNYGYTF,TGTGCCAGCAGGAGGGGCGAATCTAACTATGGCTACACCTTC
TRBV19,-,-,TRBJ2-7,CASSIVPGGSYEQYF,TGTGCCAGTAGTATAGTTCCTGGGGGCAGCTACGAGCAGTACTTC
TRBV6-5,-,-,TRBJ2-7,CASSYSAQVYEQYF,TGTGCCAGCAGTTACTCAGCACAGGTCTACGAGCAGTACTTC
TRBV3-1/TRBV3-2,-,-,TRBJ1-5,CASSQDHSNQPQHF,TGTGCCAGCAGCCAAGACCATAGCAATCAGCCCCAGCATTTT
TRBV5-1,-,TRBD1,TRBJ1-5,CASSLGDRYNQPQHF,TGCGCCAGCAGCTTGGGGGACAGATACAATCAGCCCCAGCATTTT
TRBV6-1,once,-,TRBJ2-3,CASRLGGSTDTQYF,TGTGCCAGCAGATTAGGGGGGAGCACAGATACGCAGTATTTT
TRBV10-2,-,-,TRBJ2-5,CASSVRGARETQYF,TGCGCCAGCAGTGTTCGGGGGGCCCGGGAGACCCAGTACTTC
TRBV7-3,-,-,TRBJ1-5,CASSLTGGPNQPQHF,TGTGCCAGCAGCTTAACCGGTGGACCTAATCAGCCCCAGCATTTT
TRBV7-2,-,TRBD2,TRBJ2-1,CASSLAGWLAGYNEQFF,TGTGCCAGCAGCTTAGCTGGTTGGCTAGCGGGCTACAATGAGCAGTTCTTC
TRBV6-5,-,-,TRBJ2-6,CASRRANVLTF,TGTGCCAGCCGCCGGGCCAACGTCCTGACTTTC
TRBV2,-,TRBD1,TRBJ1-1,CASSMTGANTEAFF,TGTGCCAGCAGTATGACAGGGGCGAACACTGAAGCTTTCTTT
TRBV21-1,-,-,TRBJ1-5,CAWRDRAGNQPQHF,TGTGCCTGGCGGGACAGGGCCGGCAATCAGCCCCAGCATTTT
TRBV6-5,-,-,TRBJ1-1,CASSSPGQPRVEAFF,TGTGCCAGCAGTTCCCCCGGGCAGCCAAGGGTTGAAGCTTTCTTT
TRBV2,-,TRBD1,TRBJ2-1,CAVPDRTNEQFF,TGTGCCGTTCCGGACAGGACCAATGAGCAGTTCTTC
TRBV7-9,-,TRBD1,TRBJ2-5,CASSYPGTDQETQYF,TGTGCCAGCAGCTACCCAGGGACAGACCAAGAGACCCAGTACTTC
TRBV27,-,TRBD1,TRBJ2-7,CASSLLQGAGEQYF,TGTGCCAGCAGTTTATTACAGGGGGCGGGGGAGCAGTACTTC
TRBV11-2,-,TRBD2,TRBJ2-1,CASSGLLAGGHEQFF,TGTGCCAGCTCAGGGCTACTAGCGGGAGGGCATGAGCAGTTCTTC
TRBV19,-,TRBD1,TRBJ1-5,CATSGGSNQPQHF,TGTGCCACCTCAGGGGGAAGCAATCAGCCCCAGCATTTT
TRBV30,-,TRBD1,TRBJ1-6,CATGQGNNSPLHF,TGTGCTACGGGACAGGGAAATAATTCACCCCTCCACTTT
TRBV20-1,-,TRBD1,TRBJ2-7,CSAGTGYEQYF,TGCAGTGCTGGGACAGGTTACGAGCAGTACTTC
TRBV10-2,-,TRBD1,TRBJ1-2,CASRKERAGGVYGYTF,TGCGCCAGCAGAAAAGAGCGGGCAGGGGGAGTTTATGGCTACACCTTC
TRBV7-6,-,-,TRBJ1-3,CASSPGTVSGNTIYF,TGTGCCAGCAGCCCCGGGACGGTCTCTGGAAACACCATATATTTT
TRBV6-6,-,-,TRBJ1-1,CASSYGTAGWTEAFF,TGTGCCAGCAGTTACGGGACGGCGGGATGGACTGAAGCTTTCTTT
TRBV5-1,-,-,TRBJ2-7,CASSLEVWATGEQYF,TGCGCCAGCAGCTTGGAAGTTTGGGCCACCGGCGAGCAGTACTTC
TRBV19,-,-,TRBJ1-4,CASSIGDRLFF,TGTGCCAGTAGTATTGGCGACAGACTGTTTTTT
TRBV28,-,TRBD2,TRBJ2-1,CASSLFPSGRDYNEQFF,TGTGCCAGCAGTTTATTCCCAAGCGGGAGAGATTACAATGAGCAGTTCTTC
TRBV5-1,-,-,TRBJ1-1,CASSLGQPNTEAFF,TGCGCCAGCAGCTTAGGACAGCCGAACACTGAAGCTTTCTTT
TRBV7-6,-,-,TRBJ2-1,CASSLWQLNSYNEQFF,TGTGCCAGCAGCTTATGGCAGCTAAACTCCTACAATGAGCAGTTCTTC
TRBV3-1/TRBV3-2,-,TRBD2,TRBJ2-1,CASSPGTSYYNEQFF,TGTGCCAGCAGCCCGGGGACTAGCTACTACAATGAGCAGTTCTTC
TRBV5-4,-,TRBD2,TRBJ2-5,CASSLGTRSQETQYF,TGTGCCAGCAGCCTGGGGACTAGGAGCCAAGAGACCCAGTACTTC
TRBV10-1,-,-,TRBJ1-5,CASTVGQPQHF,TGCGCCAGCACAGTCGGTCAGCCCCAGCATTTT
TRBV7-9,-,-,TRBJ1-5,CASSLSPSNQPQHF,TGTGCCAGCAGCTTATCCCCCTCCAATCAGCCCCAGCATTTT
TRBV6-2/TRBV6-3,-,-,TRBJ1-6,CASSYSNRVGSPLHF,TGTGCCAGCAGTTACTCGAACAGGGTTGGCTCACCCCTCCACTTT